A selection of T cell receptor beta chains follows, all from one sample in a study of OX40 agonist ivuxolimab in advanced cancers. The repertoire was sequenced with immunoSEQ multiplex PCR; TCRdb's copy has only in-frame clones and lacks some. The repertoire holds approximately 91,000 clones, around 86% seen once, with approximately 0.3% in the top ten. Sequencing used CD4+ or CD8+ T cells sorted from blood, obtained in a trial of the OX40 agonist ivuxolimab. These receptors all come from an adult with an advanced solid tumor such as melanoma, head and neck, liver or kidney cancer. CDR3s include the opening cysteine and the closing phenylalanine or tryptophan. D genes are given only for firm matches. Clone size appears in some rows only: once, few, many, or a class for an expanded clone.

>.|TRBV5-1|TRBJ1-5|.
CASSLDGGKGQPQHF
TGCGCCAGCAGCTTGGATGGGGGTAAGGGTCAGCCCCAGCATTTT
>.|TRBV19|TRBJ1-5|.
CASSMGGNDQPQHF
TGTGCCAGTAGTATGGGGGGAAATGATCAGCCCCAGCATTTT
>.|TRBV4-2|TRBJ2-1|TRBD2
CASSQVLAGGRPSEQFF
TGTGCCAGCAGCCAAGTATTAGCGGGGGGGCGCCCCAGTGAGCAGTTCTTC
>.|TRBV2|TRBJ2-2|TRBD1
CATGNRGLGELFF
TGTGCCACCGGAAACAGGGGGCTGGGGGAGCTGTTTTTT
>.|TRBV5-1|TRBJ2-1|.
CASSLDGYNEQFF
TGCGCCAGCAGCTTGGACGGATACAATGAGCAGTTCTTC
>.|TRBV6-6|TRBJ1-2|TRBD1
CASTRTGAPTNYGYTF
TGTGCCAGCACCCGGACAGGAGCCCCCACTAACTATGGCTACACCTTC
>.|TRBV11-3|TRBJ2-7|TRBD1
CASSPPGQDPSYEQYF
TGTGCCAGCAGCCCCCCGGGACAGGATCCCTCCTACGAGCAGTACTTC
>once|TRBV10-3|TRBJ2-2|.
CAISRVSGPGTGELFF
TGTGCCATCAGTCGGGTCTCAGGGCCGGGCACCGGGGAGCTGTTTTTT
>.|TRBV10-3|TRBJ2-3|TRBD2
CAISESIAPRGVSDTQYF
TGTGCCATCAGTGAGTCGATAGCCCCGCGGGGGGTATCAGATACGCAGTATTTT
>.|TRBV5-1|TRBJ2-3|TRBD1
CASTLGGQGKSDTQYF
TGCGCCAGCACCCTGGGGGGACAGGGGAAGTCCGATACGCAGTATTTT
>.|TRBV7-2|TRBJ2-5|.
CASSLRGGRGETQYF
TGTGCCAGCAGCTTAAGAGGGGGTCGGGGGGAGACCCAGTACTTC
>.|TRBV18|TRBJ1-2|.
CASSQQLDYGYTF
TGTGCCAGCTCGCAACAGCTGGACTATGGCTACACCTTC
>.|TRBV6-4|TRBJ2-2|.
CASSKPGTGELFF
TGTGCCAGCAGTAAGCCTGGCACCGGGGAGCTGTTTTTT
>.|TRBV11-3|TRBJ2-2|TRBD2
CASSPTRGGAGELFF
TGTGCCAGCAGCCCGACCCGGGGAGGGGCCGGGGAGCTGTTTTTT
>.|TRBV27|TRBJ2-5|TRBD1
CASSRPSGTGRRETQYF
TGTGCCAGCAGTAGACCGTCCGGGACAGGGAGGAGGGAGACCCAGTACTTC
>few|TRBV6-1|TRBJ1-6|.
CASSAGPYNSPLHF
TGTGCCAGCAGCGCGGGACCGTATAATTCACCCCTCCACTTT
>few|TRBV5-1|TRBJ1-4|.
CASSLRGRANEKLFF
TGCGCCAGCAGCTTACGGGGGCGGGCTAATGAAAAACTGTTTTTT
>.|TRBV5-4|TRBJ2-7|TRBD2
CASRSREGSHEQYF
TGTGCCAGCAGATCGCGGGAGGGCTCGCACGAGCAGTACTTC
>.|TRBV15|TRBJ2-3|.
CATSRDIRGAYTDTQYF
TGTGCCACCAGCAGAGATATTCGGGGGGCGTATACAGATACGCAGTATTTT
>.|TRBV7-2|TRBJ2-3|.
CASSLGRDTQYF
TGTGCCAGCAGCCTTGGGCGAGATACGCAGTATTTT
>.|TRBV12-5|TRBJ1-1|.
CASGWGGEAFF
TGTGCTAGTGGTTGGGGGGGTGAAGCTTTCTTT
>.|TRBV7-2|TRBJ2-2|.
CASSSNHLTGELFF
TGTGCCAGCAGCTCAAATCATCTCACCGGGGAGCTGTTTTTT
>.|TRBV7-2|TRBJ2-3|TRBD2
CASSLILASGGARDTQYF
TGTGCCAGCAGCTTAATTTTGGCTAGCGGGGGGGCGAGGGATACGCAGTATTTT
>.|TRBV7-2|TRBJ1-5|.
CASRESSNQPQHF
TGTGCCAGCAGGGAGTCTAGCAATCAGCCCCAGCATTTT
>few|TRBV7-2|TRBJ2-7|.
CASSTGTGPYEQYF
TGTGCCAGCAGCACCGGGACGGGGCCCTACGAGCAGTACTTC
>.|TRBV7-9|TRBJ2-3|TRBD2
CASSSIVGTSGGWTDTQYF
TGTGCCAGCAGCAGTATAGTGGGGACTAGCGGGGGTTGGACAGATACGCAGTATTTT
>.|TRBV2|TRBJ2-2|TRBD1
CASSEAGPGGTGELFF
TGTGCCAGCAGTGAAGCGGGGCCAGGGGGCACCGGGGAGCTGTTTTTT
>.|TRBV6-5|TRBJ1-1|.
CASTPGGGINTEAFF
TGTGCCAGCACTCCAGGCGGAGGGATTAACACTGAAGCTTTCTTT
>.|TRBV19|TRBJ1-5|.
CASSQQGGGNQPQHF
TGTGCCAGTAGTCAACAGGGAGGGGGCAATCAGCCCCAGCATTTT
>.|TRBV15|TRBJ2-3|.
CATSSLTGGPQYF
TGTGCCACCAGCAGCTTGACAGGAGGACCGCAGTATTTT
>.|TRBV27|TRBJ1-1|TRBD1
CASSFPGTGSPFF
TGTGCCAGCAGTTTTCCCGGGACAGGGTCCCCTTTCTTT
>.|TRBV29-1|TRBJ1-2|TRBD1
CSVPKTTGINYGYTF
TGCAGCGTTCCCAAGACGACAGGGATAAACTATGGCTACACCTTC
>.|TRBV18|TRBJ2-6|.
CASSPQRANVLTF
TGTGCCAGCTCACCTCAACGGGCCAACGTCCTGACTTTC
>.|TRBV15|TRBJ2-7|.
CATSSLQGNEQYF
TGTGCCACCAGTTCCCTACAGGGAAACGAGCAGTACTTC
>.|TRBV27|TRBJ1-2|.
CASSARGATRYGYTF
TGTGCCAGCAGTGCTCGGGGGGCCACTAGATATGGCTACACCTTC
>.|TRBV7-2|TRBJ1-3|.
CASSARGLPSGNTIYF
TGTGCCAGCAGCGCGAGGGGACTCCCCTCTGGAAACACCATATATTTT
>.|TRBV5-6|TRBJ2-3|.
CASSVGTFSGTDTQYF
TGTGCCAGCAGCGTTGGTACCTTCTCTGGCACAGATACGCAGTATTTT
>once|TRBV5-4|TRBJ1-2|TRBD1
CASSLDRLGQNYGYTF
TGTGCCAGCAGCTTGGACCGACTGGGACAGAACTATGGCTACACCTTC
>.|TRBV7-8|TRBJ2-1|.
CASSLDYETSPFF
TGTGCCAGCAGCTTAGATTATGAGACAAGTCCGTTCTTC
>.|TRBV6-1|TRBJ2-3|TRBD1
CASSDDRADTQYF
TGTGCCAGCAGTGATGACAGGGCCGATACGCAGTATTTT
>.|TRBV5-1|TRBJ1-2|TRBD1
CASSLAGQGASGYTF
TGCGCCAGCAGCTTGGCAGGACAGGGGGCGAGCGGCTACACCTTC
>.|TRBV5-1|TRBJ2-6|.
CASSLAGAGANVLTF
TGCGCCAGCAGCTTGGCGGGGGCTGGGGCCAACGTCCTGACTTTC
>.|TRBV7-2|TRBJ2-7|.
CASSLAQGNEQYF
TGTGCCAGCAGCTTAGCTCAGGGGAACGAGCAGTACTTC
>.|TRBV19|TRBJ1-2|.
CASSIGQGRLNNYGYTF
TGTGCCAGTAGTATAGGGCAGGGGCGGTTGAACAACTATGGCTACACCTTC
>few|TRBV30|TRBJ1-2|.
CAWSRVGYTF
TGTGCCTGGAGCAGGGTAGGCTACACCTTC
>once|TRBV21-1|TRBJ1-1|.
CASSKAGGGWFTEAFF
TGTGCCAGCAGCAAAGCAGGGGGCGGTTGGTTCACTGAAGCTTTCTTT
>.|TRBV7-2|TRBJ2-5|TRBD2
CASSPTSGNQETQYF
TGTGCCAGCAGCCCGACTAGCGGTAACCAAGAGACCCAGTACTTC
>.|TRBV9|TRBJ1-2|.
CASSPWTHRGYGYTF
TGTGCCAGCAGCCCCTGGACTCATCGGGGCTATGGCTACACCTTC
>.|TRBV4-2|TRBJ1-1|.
CASSQGGGFMNTEAFF
TGTGCCAGCAGCCAAGGTGGGGGCTTTATGAACACTGAAGCTTTCTTT
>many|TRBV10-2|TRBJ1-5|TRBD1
CASNPGQGPNQPQHF
TGCGCCAGCAATCCGGGACAGGGGCCCAATCAGCCCCAGCATTTT
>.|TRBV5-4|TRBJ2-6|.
CASSIRTGPSGANVLTF
TGTGCCAGCAGCATTAGAACAGGGCCCTCTGGGGCCAACGTCCTGACTTTC
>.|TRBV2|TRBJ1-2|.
CASRKETNYGYTF
TGTGCCAGCAGGAAAGAGACTAACTATGGCTACACCTTC
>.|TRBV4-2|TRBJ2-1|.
CASSLDRGSYNEQFF
TGTGCCAGCAGCTTGGACAGAGGGTCCTACAATGAGCAGTTCTTC
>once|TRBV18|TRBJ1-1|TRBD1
CASSPGLDRRNTEAFF
TGTGCCAGCTCACCAGGCCTGGACAGGAGGAACACTGAAGCTTTCTTT